This T cell receptor beta chain originates from a study of blood T cell repertoires in COVID-19. Across the study: Acute and convalescent COVID-19 specimens originated in the United States, Italy and Spain.

Which cohort a participant joined came from the clinical history participants gave. In the source study's methods: Amplification with reference gene primers provided the estimates of nucleated cell counts. TCRdb keeps only in-frame clones here, not all; method: immunoSEQ multiplex PCR. From that table come the V and J calls and clone size; the DNA was used to work out D and trimming. The table includes a few hundred thousand clones, roughly 87% detected once. The sequence derives from a woman aged 45-65 years who had recovered from COVID-19. Sequenced sample: PBMCs or T cells enriched from blood (not recorded which).

The DNA of the CDR3 is TGTGCCAGCAGTGTTCTTAACACCGGGGAGCTGTTTTTT. Encoded protein: CASSVLNTGELFF. The chain uses TRBV25-1 and TRBJ2-2; no clear D gene. Germline-derived CDR1 and CDR2 are MGHDK and SYGVNS. Trimming removed 4 bases at V and 2 bases at J, with 5 bases between. The CDR3 length is 13 residues.